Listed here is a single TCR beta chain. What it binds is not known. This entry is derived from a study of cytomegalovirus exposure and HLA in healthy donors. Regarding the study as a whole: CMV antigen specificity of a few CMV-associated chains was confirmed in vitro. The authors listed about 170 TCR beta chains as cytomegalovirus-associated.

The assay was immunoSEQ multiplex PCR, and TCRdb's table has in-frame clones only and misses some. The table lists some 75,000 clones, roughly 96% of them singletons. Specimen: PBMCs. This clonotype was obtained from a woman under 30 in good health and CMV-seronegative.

The CDR3 nucleotides are TGTGCCATCAGTGCCGACAGTTCTAGCACAGATACGCAGTATTTT. Protein sequence: CAISADSSSTDTQYF. This chain connects TRBV10-3 to TRBJ2-3; D is possibly TRBD1 (5 bases). V was clipped by 4 bases and J by 0 bases, with 11 bases between them. CDR3 size: 15 residues. The germline gives CDR1 ENHRY, CDR2 SYGVKD.